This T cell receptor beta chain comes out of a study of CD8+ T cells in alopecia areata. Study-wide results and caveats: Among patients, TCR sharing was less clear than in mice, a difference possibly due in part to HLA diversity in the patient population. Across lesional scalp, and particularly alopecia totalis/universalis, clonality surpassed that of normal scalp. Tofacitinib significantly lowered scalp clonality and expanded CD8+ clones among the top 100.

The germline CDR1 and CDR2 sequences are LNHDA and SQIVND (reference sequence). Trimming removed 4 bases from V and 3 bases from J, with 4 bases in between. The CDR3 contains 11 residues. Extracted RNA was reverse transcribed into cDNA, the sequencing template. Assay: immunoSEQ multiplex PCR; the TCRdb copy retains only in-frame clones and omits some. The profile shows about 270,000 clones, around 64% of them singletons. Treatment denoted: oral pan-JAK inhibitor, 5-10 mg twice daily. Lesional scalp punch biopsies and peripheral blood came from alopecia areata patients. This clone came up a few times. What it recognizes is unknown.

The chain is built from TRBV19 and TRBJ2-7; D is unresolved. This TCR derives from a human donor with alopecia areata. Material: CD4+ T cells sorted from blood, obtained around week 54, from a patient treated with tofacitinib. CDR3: CASSNYYEQYF. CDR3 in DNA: TGTGCCAGTAGTAACTACTACGAGCAGTACTTC.